The 5 T cell receptor beta chains listed next were all sequenced from one sample in a study of shared clonotypes between healthy human individuals. Data came from immunoSEQ multiplex PCR; TCRdb stores just in-frame clones and leaves some out. The sample has a few hundred thousand clones, roughly 97% seen once. The sequenced sample consisted of naive CD4+ T cells sorted from blood. The subset was: CD45RA+ positively selected. These receptors were taken from a woman aged 30 to 39 in good health.

The chain links TRBV6-6 to TRBJ1-4; no clear D. Trimming removed 2 bases from V and 8 bases from J, with 12 bases in between. CDR1 and CDR2 from the germline V gene are MNHNY and SVGAGI (reference sequence). The CDR3 runs 14 residues. CDR3 loop: CASSYNAVGEKLFF. The CDR3 DNA reads TGTGCCAGCAGTTACAATGCGGTGGGCGAAAAACTGTTTTTT.

The chain is built from TRBV28 and TRBJ2-4; 7 nucleotides align to TRBD1. Germline V gives CDR1 MDHEN, CDR2 SYDVKM. This CDR3 contains 14 residues. The V gene end was trimmed by 1 base and the J gene end by 8 bases; junction bases not matched to a gene: 5. CDR3 region: CASSLSAQGDIQYF. The DNA of the CDR3 is TGTGCCAGCAGTTTATCGGCCCAGGGGGACATTCAGTACTTC.

This sequence joins TRBV2 and TRBJ2-7; TRBD1 matches at 9 bases. Per germline, CDR1 SNHLY and CDR2 FYNNEI. CDR3 size: 11 residues. With 11 bases clipped from V and 6 bases from J, the junction kept 5 bases outside the gene matches. The CDR3, as DNA: TGTGCCGGTGGGACAGGGCGCGAGCAGTACTTC. The encoded protein is CAGGTGREQYF.

CDR3: CATSRDGGGDSNQPQHF. The CDR3 nucleotides are TGTGCCACCAGCAGAGATGGGGGTGGGGATAGCAATCAGCCCCAGCATTTT. V usage is TRBV15 and J usage is TRBJ1-5; tentatively, D is TRBD1 (5 bases). This CDR3 is built from 17 residues. Germline V gives CDR1 LNHNV, CDR2 YYDKDF (reference sequence). Trimming cost V 0 bases and J 0 bases, with 12 bases left between them.

This rearrangement joins TRBV6-5 to TRBJ2-2; a weak D match, TRBD1 (6 bases). The germline V gene has CDR1 MNHEY and CDR2 SVGAGI. CDR3 length: 15 residues. V was shortened by 5 bases and J by 6 bases, with 16 bases between the two germline ends. The CDR3 sequence: CASSTDSPGPGELFF. CDR3 bases: TGTGCCAGCAGTACGGACAGCCCCGGGCCCGGGGAGCTGTTTTTT.